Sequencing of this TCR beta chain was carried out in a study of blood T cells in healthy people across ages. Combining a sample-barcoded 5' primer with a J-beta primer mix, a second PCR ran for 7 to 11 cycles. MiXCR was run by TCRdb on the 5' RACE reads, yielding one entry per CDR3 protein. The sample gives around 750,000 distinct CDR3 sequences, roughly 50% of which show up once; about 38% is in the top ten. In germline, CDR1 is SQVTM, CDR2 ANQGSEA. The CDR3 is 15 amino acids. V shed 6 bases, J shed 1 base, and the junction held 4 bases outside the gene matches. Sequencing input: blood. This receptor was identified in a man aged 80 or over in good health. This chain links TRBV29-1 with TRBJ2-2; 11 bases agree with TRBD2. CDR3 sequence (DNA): TGCAGCGTCAGCGGACTAGCGGGGAACACCGGGGAGCTGTTTTTT. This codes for CSVSGLAGNTGELFF.